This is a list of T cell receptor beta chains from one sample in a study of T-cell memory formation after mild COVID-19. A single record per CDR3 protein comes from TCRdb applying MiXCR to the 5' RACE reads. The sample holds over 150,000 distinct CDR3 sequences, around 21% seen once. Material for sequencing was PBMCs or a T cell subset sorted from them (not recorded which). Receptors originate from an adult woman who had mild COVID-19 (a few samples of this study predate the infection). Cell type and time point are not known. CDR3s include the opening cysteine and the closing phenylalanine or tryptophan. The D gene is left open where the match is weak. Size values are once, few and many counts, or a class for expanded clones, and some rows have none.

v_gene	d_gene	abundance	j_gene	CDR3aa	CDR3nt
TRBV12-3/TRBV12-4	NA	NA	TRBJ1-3	CASSSTKATSGNTIYF	TGTGCCAGCAGTTCCACCAAAGCGACCTCTGGAAACACCATATATTTT
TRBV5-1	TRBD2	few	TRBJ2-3	CASSSTAGTSKERDTQYF	TGCGCCAGCAGCTCTACTGCCGGGACTAGCAAAGAGCGGGATACGCAGTATTTT
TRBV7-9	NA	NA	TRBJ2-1	CASSHPARPSYNEQFF	TGTGCCAGCAGCCACCCCGCCAGGCCGTCCTACAATGAGCAGTTCTTC
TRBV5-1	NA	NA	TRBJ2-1	CASSLGPRESYNEQFF	TGCGCCAGCAGCTTGGGCCCTAGGGAATCCTACAATGAGCAGTTCTTC
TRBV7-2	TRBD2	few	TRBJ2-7	CASCVAGGPGYEQYF	TGTGCCAGCTGCGTAGCGGGAGGGCCCGGCTACGAGCAGTACTTC
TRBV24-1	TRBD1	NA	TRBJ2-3	CATSGHLSRNPGQARRTNTDTQYF	TGTGCCACCAGTGGTCACCTCTCACGGAACCCGGGACAGGCCCGGAGGACGAACACAGATACGCAGTATTTT
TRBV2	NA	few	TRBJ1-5	CASRRSANDQPQHF	TGTGCCAGCAGACGGTCCGCAAATGATCAGCCCCAGCATTTT
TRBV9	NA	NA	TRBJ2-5	CASSVGGTGRETQYF	TGTGCCAGCAGCGTCGGTGGAACCGGGAGAGAGACCCAGTACTTC
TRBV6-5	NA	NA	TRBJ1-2	CASSTQGVHGYTF	TGTGCCAGCAGCACACAGGGAGTCCATGGCTACACCTTC
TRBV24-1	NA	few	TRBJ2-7	CATSDYYEQYF	TGTGCCACCAGTGATTACTACGAGCAGTACTTC
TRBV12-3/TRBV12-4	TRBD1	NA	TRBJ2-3	CASSSRQGYLTDTQYF	TGTGCCAGCAGCTCCCGACAGGGTTACCTCACAGATACGCAGTATTTT
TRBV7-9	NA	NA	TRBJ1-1	CASLDKTEAFF	TGTGCCAGCCTGGACAAGACTGAAGCTTTCTTT
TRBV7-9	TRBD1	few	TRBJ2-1	CASSLGPDRGPYNEQFF	TGTGCCAGCAGCTTAGGCCCAGACAGGGGGCCCTACAATGAGCAGTTCTTC
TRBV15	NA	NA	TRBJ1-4	CATSSLGGPQVFF	TGTGCCACCAGCAGTCTGGGGGGCCCCCAGGTTTTTTTT
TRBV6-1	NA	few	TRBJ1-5	CASSEHASLNQPQHF	TGTGCCAGCAGTGAACACGCCAGCCTAAATCAGCCCCAGCATTTT
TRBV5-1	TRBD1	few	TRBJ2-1	CASSIGQGQGLYNEQFF	TGCGCCAGCAGCATCGGACAGGGTCAGGGACTGTACAATGAGCAGTTCTTC
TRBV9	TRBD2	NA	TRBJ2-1	CASHGAGGPGVEQFF	TGTGCCAGCCACGGCGCGGGAGGTCCGGGGGTTGAGCAGTTCTTC
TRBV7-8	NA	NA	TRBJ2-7	CASSINPTAPEQYF	TGTGCCAGCAGCATAAACCCCACAGCACCCGAGCAGTACTTC
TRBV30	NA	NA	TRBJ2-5	CAWSPPGRAETQYF	TGTGCCTGGAGCCCCCCGGGGCGGGCTGAGACCCAGTACTTC
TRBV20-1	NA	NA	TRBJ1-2	CSASYRDQQYLNYGYTF	TGCAGTGCTAGTTACAGGGACCAACAATACCTTAACTATGGCTACACCTTC
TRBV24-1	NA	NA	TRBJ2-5	CATSGGEETQYF	TGTGCCACCAGTGGGGGGGAAGAGACCCAGTACTTC
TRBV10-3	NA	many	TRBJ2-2	CAIREAGELFF	TGTGCCATCAGGGAAGCCGGGGAGCTGTTTTTT
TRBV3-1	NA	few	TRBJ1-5	CASSQGGTLGNQPQHF	TGTGCCAGCAGCCAAGGAGGGACTCTAGGCAATCAGCCCCAGCATTTT
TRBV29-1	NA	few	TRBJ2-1	CSVEDKGFYSYNEQFF	TGCAGCGTTGAAGATAAGGGGTTCTACTCCTACAATGAGCAGTTCTTC
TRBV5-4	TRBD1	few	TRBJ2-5	CASTRVGQGETQYF	TGTGCCAGCACCCGGGTTGGACAGGGAGAGACCCAGTACTTC
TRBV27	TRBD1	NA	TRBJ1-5	CASSSGGSSSQPQHF	TGTGCCAGCAGTTCAGGGGGGAGCTCGTCTCAGCCCCAGCATTTT
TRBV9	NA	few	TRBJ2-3	CASSVGSTGVVTDTQYF	TGTGCCAGCAGCGTAGGGTCAACGGGAGTTGTCACAGATACGCAGTATTTT
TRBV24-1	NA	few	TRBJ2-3	CATGVAGDTQYF	TGTGCCACCGGGGTAGCAGGAGATACGCAGTATTTT
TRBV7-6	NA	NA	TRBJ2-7	CASSYGEDYEQYF	TGTGCCAGCAGCTACGGGGAAGACTACGAGCAGTACTTC
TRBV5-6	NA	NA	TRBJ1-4	CASSPGFQNEKLFF	TGTGCCAGCAGCCCCGGGTTTCAGAATGAAAAACTGTTTTTT
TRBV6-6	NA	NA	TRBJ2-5	CASSPGTVEETQYF	TGTGCCAGCAGCCCCGGGACGGTCGAAGAGACCCAGTACTTC
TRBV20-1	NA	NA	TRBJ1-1	CSAPGGAEDTEALF	TGCAGTGCCCCCGGTGGGGCGGAGGACACTGAAGCTTTATTT
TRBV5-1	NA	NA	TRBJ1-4	CASSPAGLLSTNEKLFF	TGCGCCAGCAGCCCCGCGGGACTCTTGAGCACTAATGAAAAACTGTTTTTT
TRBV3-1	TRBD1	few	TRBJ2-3	CASSQGQVADTQYF	TGTGCCAGCAGCCAGGGACAGGTAGCGGATACGCAGTATTTT
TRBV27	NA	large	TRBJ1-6	CASSFWETLYNSPLHF	TGTGCCAGCAGTTTTTGGGAGACCTTATATAATTCACCCCTCCACTTT
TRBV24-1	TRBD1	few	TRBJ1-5	CATSDSRMGQEYGQPQHF	TGTGCCACCAGTGATTCAAGAATGGGACAGGAGTACGGGCAGCCCCAGCATTTT
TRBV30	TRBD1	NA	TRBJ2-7	CAWRAGTGTYEQYF	TGTGCCTGGAGAGCCGGGACAGGGACCTACGAGCAGTACTTC
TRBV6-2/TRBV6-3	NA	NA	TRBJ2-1	CASSTGRYYNEQFF	TGTGCCAGCAGCACGGGACGGTATTACAATGAGCAGTTCTTC
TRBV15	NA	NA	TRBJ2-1	CATSSRGLNEQFF	TGTGCCACCAGCAGCCGGGGCCTGAATGAGCAGTTCTTC
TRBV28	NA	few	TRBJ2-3	CASSSKLEDTQYF	TGTGCCAGCAGTTCTAAACTTGAAGATACGCAGTATTTT
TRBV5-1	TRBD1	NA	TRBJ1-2	CASSLGEGAYGYTF	TGCGCCAGCAGCTTGGGAGAGGGGGCTTATGGCTACACCTTC
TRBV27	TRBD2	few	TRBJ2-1	CASSLLGSGGTDEQFF	TGTGCCAGCAGTCTTTTGGGCAGCGGGGGGACGGATGAGCAGTTCTTC
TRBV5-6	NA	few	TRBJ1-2	CASSLGGDGYGYTF	TGTGCCAGCAGCTTGGGGGGCGATGGTTATGGCTACACCTTC
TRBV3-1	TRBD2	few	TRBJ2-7	CASSPGGSDEQYF	TGTGCCAGCAGCCCGGGGGGATCCGACGAGCAGTACTTC
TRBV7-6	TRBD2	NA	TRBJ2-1	CASSSSGNLYNEQFF	TGTGCCAGCAGCTCTAGCGGGAACCTCTACAATGAGCAGTTCTTC
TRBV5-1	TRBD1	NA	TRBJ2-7	CASSPLDRGFDEQYF	TGCGCCAGCAGTCCTTTAGACAGGGGTTTCGACGAGCAGTACTTC
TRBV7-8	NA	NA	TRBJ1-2	CASSPYQGSYGYTF	TGTGCCAGCAGCCCCTACCAGGGAAGCTATGGCTACACCTTC
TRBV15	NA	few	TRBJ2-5	CATRERVGETQYF	TGTGCCACCAGGGAAAGGGTCGGGGAGACCCAGTACTTC
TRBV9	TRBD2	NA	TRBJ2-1	CASSKLAGGYNEQFF	TGTGCCAGCAGCAAACTAGCGGGGGGGTACAATGAGCAGTTCTTC
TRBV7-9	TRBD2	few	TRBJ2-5	CASSRTSGGGQETQYF	TGTGCCAGCAGCCGGACTAGCGGGGGGGGCCAAGAGACCCAGTACTTC
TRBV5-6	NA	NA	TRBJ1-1	CARSSWVGTEAFF	TGTGCCAGAAGCTCATGGGTGGGGACTGAAGCTTTCTTT
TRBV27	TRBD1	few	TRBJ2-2	CASSNLGDRGRPGELFF	TGTGCCAGCTCGAACTTAGGGGACAGGGGGCGGCCCGGGGAGCTGTTTTTT
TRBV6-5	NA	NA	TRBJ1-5	CASSHLDGLYSNQPQHF	TGTGCCAGCAGCCACCTGGACGGCCTATATAGCAATCAGCCCCAGCATTTT
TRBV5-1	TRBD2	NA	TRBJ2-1	CASSHGLAGVNEQFF	TGCGCCAGCAGCCACGGACTAGCGGGGGTCAATGAGCAGTTCTTC
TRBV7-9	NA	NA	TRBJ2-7	CASSWGAFEAEQYF	TGTGCCAGCAGCTGGGGAGCGTTTGAGGCCGAGCAGTACTTC
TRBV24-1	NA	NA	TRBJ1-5	CATSARGGLQPQHF	TGTGCCACCAGTGCCAGAGGCGGGCTTCAGCCCCAGCATTTT
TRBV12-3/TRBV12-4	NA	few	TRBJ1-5	CASSLRNSNQPQHF	TGTGCCAGCAGTTTACGGAATAGCAATCAGCCCCAGCATTTT